This TCR beta chain appears in the sequencing data of a study of CXCR3-negative and CXCR3-positive naive CD8 T cells. Whole-study results and caveats: TRB CDR3 properties indicated TCR strength, while surface CD5 was similar across naive subsets. Against CXCR3-negative naive cells, CXCR3-positive naive cells showed more hydrophobic TRB CDR3s. Diversity in memory CD8+ cells fell much lower than the comparably high levels seen in both naive subsets.

CDR1 and CDR2 from the germline V gene are MGHDK and SYGVNS. This CDR3 has 17 residues. Cells that were CD45RO-CCR7+CD27+CD95- constituted naive CD8+ T cells. It was by 5' RACE with UMI labels that the TRB cDNA libraries were prepared. TCRdb re-called the 5' RACE reads and catalogs CDR3 proteins one per entry, DNA excluded. Reported are about 90,000 distinct CDR3 sequences; the ten largest clones contain 0.85% to 1.4%. On this clonotype: The antigen remains unidentified.

This clonotype originated in a human donor in good health. Some clones in this sample may be carry-over from other donors' samples. The rearrangement joins TRBV25-1 to TRBJ2-3; TCRdb names TRBD2, which stays unverified in the absence of DNA. The sequenced sample consisted of naive CXCR3- CD8+ T cells from blood. Sample subset: CD45RO-CCR7+CD27+CD95- naive CD8+ T cells lacking CXCR3 (TNR3-). The CDR3 sequence is CASSEYISERAPDTQYF.